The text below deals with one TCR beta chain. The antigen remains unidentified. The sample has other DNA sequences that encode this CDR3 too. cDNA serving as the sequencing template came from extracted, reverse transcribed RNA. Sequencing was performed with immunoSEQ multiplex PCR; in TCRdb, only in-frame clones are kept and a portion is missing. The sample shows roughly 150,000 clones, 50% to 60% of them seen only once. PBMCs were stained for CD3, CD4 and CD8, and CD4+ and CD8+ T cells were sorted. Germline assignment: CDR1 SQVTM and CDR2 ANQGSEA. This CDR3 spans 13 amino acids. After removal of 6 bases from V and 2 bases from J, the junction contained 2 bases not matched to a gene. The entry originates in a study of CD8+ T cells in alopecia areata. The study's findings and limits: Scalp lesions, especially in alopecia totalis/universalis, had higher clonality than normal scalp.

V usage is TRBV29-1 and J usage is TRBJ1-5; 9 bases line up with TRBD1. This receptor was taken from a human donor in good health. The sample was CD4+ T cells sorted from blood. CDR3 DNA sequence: TGCAGCGTGGGACAGGGTGGCAATCAGCCCCAGCATTTT. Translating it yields CSVGQGGNQPQHF.